This record looks at one TCR beta chain sequence and its context. The assay was immunoSEQ multiplex PCR, and TCRdb's table has in-frame clones only and misses some. The data show under 150,000 clones, approximately 86% seen once. The trim removed 6 bases at V and 4 bases at J, leaving 8 bases unmatched. The germline gives CDR1 ENHRY, CDR2 SYGVKD. The CDR3 is 14 amino acids. These data come from a study of T cell responses to AZD1222 COVID-19 vaccine. The chain has TRBV10-3 and TRBJ2-7; 8 bases are a match to TRBD2. Material: peripheral blood, obtained 28 days after the second AZD1222 dose. This receptor was obtained from an adult who received the AZD1222 COVID-19 vaccine. The CDR3 here is CAISVGTSGYEQYF. CDR3 bases: TGTGCCATCAGCGTCGGGACTAGTGGGTACGAGCAGTACTTC.